A single sample is the source of the 24 T cell receptor beta chains below, sequenced in a study of blood T cell repertoires in COVID-19. Here immunoSEQ multiplex PCR was the method, and the copy in TCRdb shows in-frame clones only, minus some. The table shows approximately 25,000 clones, with 70% to 90% occurring only once. Sequenced input: peripheral blood. These TCRs come from a human donor with acute or convalescent COVID-19. The donor label of this sample is uncertain.

This clone was recorded a few times. An end of the junction differs from the germline gene, which may be a read error. This chain connects TRBV2 to TRBJ1-4, with TRBD1 as a possible D gene (5 bases). Germline CDR1 is SNHLY and CDR2 is FYNNEI. The CDR3 sequence is 13 residues long. The CDR3 sequence is CASSERDRWDWRF. The CDR3 coding sequence is TGTGCCAGCAGTGAACGGGATAGGTGGGACTGGCGTTTT.

This chain links TRBV2 with TRBJ1-4; possible D gene TRBD1, 5 bases. The V end lost 3 bases, the J end lost 7 bases, and 15 bases lay between the germline ends. Germline V gene lookup returns CDR1 SNHLY and CDR2 FYNNEI. This CDR3 has 15 amino acids. CDR3 amino acids: CASSEGGLPSEKLFF. DNA for the CDR3: TGTGCCAGCAGTGAGGGGGGACTGCCCTCTGAAAAACTGTTTTTT.

V gene TRBV10-3 combines with J gene TRBJ2-7; 7 nucleotides line up with TRBD2. Germline V gene lookup returns CDR1 ENHRY and CDR2 SYGVKD. V was clipped by 7 bases and J by 0 bases; unmatched bases: 12. CDR3 length: 16 amino acids. The CDR3 is CAIMGRDGGGSYEQYF. The DNA for the CDR3 is TGTGCCATCATGGGGCGGGACGGCGGGGGCTCCTACGAGCAGTACTTC.

On this clone: The junction and the germline gene differ at one end; a read error may be behind it. The V and J genes are TRBV5-4 and TRBJ2-1, with 9 bases lining up with TRBD1. Germline V gene lookup returns CDR1 SGHNT and CDR2 YYREEE (reference sequence). This CDR3 is built from 14 residues. CDR3 in amino acids: CASSLDRGKDEQFF. CDR3 DNA sequence: TGTGCCAGCAGTTTGGACAGGGGAAAGGATGAGCAGTTCTTC.

This chain uses TRBV7-6 with TRBJ2-2, with 9 bases matching TRBD1. V shed 3 bases and J 4 bases; nucleotides not matched to a gene: 6. Germline V gene sequence: CDR1 SGHVS, CDR2 FNYEAQ. The CDR3 has 16 amino acids. The chain's CDR3 is CASSFTDRGSTGELFF. The CDR3 DNA sequence: TGTGCCAGCAGCTTCACGGACAGGGGAAGCACCGGGGAGCTGTTTTTT. Full variable domain (outside the CDR3, taken from reference TRBV7-6 and TRBJ2-2): GAGVSQSPRYKVTKRGQDVALRCDPISGHVSLYWYRQALGQGPEFLTYFNYEAQQDKSGLPNDRFSAERPEGSISTLTIQRTEQRDSAMYRCASSFTDRGSTGELFFGEGSRLTVL.

The V call is TRBV2, the J call TRBJ2-4, with TRBD1 as a possible D gene (6 bases). CDR1 is SNHLY and CDR2 is FYNNEI in the germline V gene. Between the trimmed V and J ends, which lost 5 bases and 0 bases, there was a span of 14 bases. This CDR3 has 16 residues. CDR3 protein: CASSQGSLGAKNIQYF. Written as DNA, the CDR3 is TGTGCCAGCAGTCAGGGGTCTTTGGGAGCCAAAAACATTCAGTACTTC.

The chain couples TRBV7-9 to TRBJ1-1; D gene ambiguous. The V end lost 5 bases, the J end lost 10 bases, and 17 bases lay between the germline ends. The CDR3 loop spans 13 amino acids. Per the germline V gene, CDR1 is SEHNR and CDR2 is FQNEAQ (reference sequence). Here the CDR3 reads CASSPQMMRGAFF. In DNA, the CDR3 is TGTGCCAGCAGCCCCCAGATGATGCGGGGAGCTTTCTTT.

This clone was detected only once. The chain joins TRBV20-1 to TRBJ1-4, with TRBD1 identical over 7 bases. Germline V CDR1 and CDR2: DFQATT, SNEGSKA (reference sequence). CDR3 length equals 11 residues. Written as DNA, the CDR3 is TGCAGCGGGGACAGTAATGAAAAACTGTTTTTT. Translated: CSGDSNEKLFF.

The V call is TRBV9, the J call TRBJ1-3; D is possibly TRBD1 (5 bases). This CDR3 has 16 residues. Looked up from germline, CDR1 is SGDLS and CDR2 is YYNGEE. The V gene lost 4 bases and the J gene lost 0 bases, with 14 bases spanning the gap. The CDR3 DNA reads as TGTGCCAGCAGCCTTCGACAGCCTTCCTCTGGAAACACCATATATTTT. It is translated as CASSLRQPSSGNTIYF.

The chain recombines TRBV20-1 with TRBJ2-3; the match to TRBD2 covers 14 bases. The CDR3 consists of 15 residues. V lost 3 bases and J lost 3; bases outside the gene matches: 2. The germline V gene encodes CDR1 DFQATT and CDR2 SNEGSKA (reference sequence). CDR3: CSASGLAGGTDTQYF. For the CDR3, the DNA is TGCAGTGCTAGTGGACTAGCGGGAGGAACAGATACGCAGTATTTT.

The chain recombines TRBV5-6 with TRBJ1-1, with a weak D call TRBD1 (5 bases). The V end lost 4 bases, the J end lost 1 base, and 5 bases lay between the germline ends. CDR1 is SGHDT, CDR2 YYEEEE, per germline. The CDR3 runs to 12 residues. The CDR3 protein is CASSQGNTEAFF. CDR3 nucleotides: TGTGCCAGCAGCCAGGGGAACACTGAAGCTTTCTTT.

J is TRBJ2-7 and V is TRBV25-1; maybe TRBD2 (5 bases). The CDR3 has 15 amino acids. The V gene's germline CDR1 is MGHDK and CDR2 SYGVNS. With 7 bases removed from V and 2 bases from J, the gap between germline ends came to 18 bases. CDR3 nucleotides: TGTGCCAGCAACCCCAGTGAGGGCAGGACCTACGAGCAGTACTTC. This codes for CASNPSEGRTYEQYF.

This chain uses TRBV4-2 with TRBJ2-7, with 12 positions matching TRBD1. The CDR3 spans 17 residues. Germline CDR1 LGHNA, CDR2 YNFKEQ. V shed 0 bases and J 5 bases; nucleotides not matched to a gene: 8. In nucleotides, the CDR3 is TGTGCCAGCAGCCAAGATCTTGCGGGACAGGGGGCAAACGAGCAGTACTTC. Protein: CASSQDLAGQGANEQYF.

J is TRBJ2-5 and V is TRBV4-1, with 9 bases fitting TRBD1. The CDR3 covers 16 residues. Germline V CDR1 and CDR2: MGHRA, YSYEKL. Germline trimming cut 0 bases from V and 4 bases from J; bases unmatched to any gene: 6. The chain's CDR3 is CASSQEPGQGGETQYF. The CDR3 DNA follows: TGCGCCAGCAGCCAAGAACCGGGACAGGGTGGAGAGACCCAGTACTTC.

The chain joins TRBV3-1 (or the pseudogene TRBV3-2) to TRBJ2-5, with TRBD1 matching over 8 bases. Germline values: CDR1 LGHDT, CDR2 YNNKEL (reference sequence). The CDR3 extends over 13 amino acids. J was trimmed by 4 bases and V by 3 bases; bases with no gene match: 1. Here the CDR3 DNA reads TGTGCCAGCAGCCAGGACAGGGCAGAGACCCAGTACTTC. Its translation is CASSQDRAETQYF.

The V and J genes are TRBV9 and TRBJ2-5, with TRBD1 identical over 12 bases. CDR1 SGDLS and CDR2 YYNGEE come from the germline V gene. V lost 3 bases, J lost 4 bases, and 7 bases stayed unmatched. CDR3 length: 16 amino acids. The DNA of the CDR3 is TGTGCCAGCAGCGAGAGGGACAGGGGGCTGGGAGAGACCCAGTACTTC. It codes for CASSERDRGLGETQYF.

The V and J genes are TRBV9 and TRBJ1-6; possibly TRBD1 for D (6 bases). The CDR3 is 16 amino acids. Germline CDR1 SGDLS, CDR2 YYNGEE. Trimming pared 4 bases from V and 2 bases from J, leaving 13 bases between. The CDR3 is CASSNGQTPYNSPLHF. CDR3 DNA: TGTGCCAGCAGCAATGGACAGACCCCCTATAATTCACCCCTCCACTTT.

The chain has TRBV5-1 and TRBJ1-6; 7 bases agree with TRBD1. There are 16 residues in the CDR3. From germline, CDR1 is SGHRS and CDR2 YFSETQ. Trimming cost V 0 bases and J 5 bases; bases outside gene matches: 5. The CDR3 DNA is TGCGCCAGCAGCTTGGAAGGGGGCGCGGATAATTCACCCCTCCACTTT. Its translation: CASSLEGGADNSPLHF.

This chain connects TRBV23-1 to TRBJ1-3; TRBD1 aligns across 9 bases. Being an ORF, TRBV23-1 has a function that is uncertain. The CDR3 length is 17 residues. After removal of 3 bases from V and 0 bases from J, the junction contained 6 bases not matched to a gene. The CDR3 reads CASSHSMGQGSGNTIYF. The CDR3 nucleotides read TGCGCCAGCAGTCACTCCATGGGACAGGGCTCTGGAAACACCATATATTTT.

The chain joins TRBV5-1 to TRBJ2-7; TRBD1 aligns across 8 bases. Trimming took 0 bases from V and 3 from J; bases not matched to a gene: 5. Germline values: CDR1 SGHRS, CDR2 YFSETQ. The CDR3 consists of 15 residues. CDR3 in amino acids: CASSLDPGGFYEQYF. The CDR3 DNA follows: TGCGCCAGCAGCTTGGACCCAGGGGGCTTCTACGAGCAGTACTTC.

This chain uses TRBV6-5 with TRBJ1-6; the D is unclear. Germline lookup yields CDR1 MNHEY and CDR2 SVGAGI. Trimming removed 5 bases from V and 9 bases from J, with 17 bases in between. This CDR3 spans 15 amino acids. The CDR3 region is CASSPPGGSSSPLHF. The CDR3 nucleotides are TGTGCCAGCAGTCCCCCGGGAGGGAGTAGTTCACCCCTCCACTTT.

The rearrangement links TRBV5-4 to TRBJ1-1; 9 bases map to TRBD1. Germline values: CDR1 SGHNT, CDR2 YYREEE (reference sequence). J was trimmed by 7 bases and V by 7 bases; bases with no gene match: 5. This CDR3 has 12 residues. This chain's CDR3 is CASHRGQGEAFF. CDR3 coding DNA: TGTGCCAGCCACAGGGGGCAGGGTGAAGCTTTCTTT.

V usage is TRBV18 and J usage is TRBJ1-5; no definite D call. There are 14 residues in the CDR3. Trimming pared 6 bases from V and 0 bases from J, leaving 9 bases between. Per germline, CDR1 KGHSH and CDR2 LQKENI. The CDR3 nucleotides read TGTGCCAGCTCCCCTGAGGTTAGCAATCAGCCCCAGCATTTT. Translation gives CASSPEVSNQPQHF.

This chain connects TRBV28 to TRBJ2-2, with TRBD1 matching 7 bases. Germline lookup yields CDR1 MDHEN and CDR2 SYDVKM. This CDR3 spans 14 amino acids. V was pared by 6 bases and J by 7 bases, with 8 bases of the junction left unmatched. The CDR3 protein is CASRKQGWIGELFF. CDR3 sequence (DNA): TGTGCCAGCAGGAAACAGGGGTGGATCGGGGAGCTGTTTTTT.